There are a few counts of the clone carrying this T cell receptor beta chain. Its antigen is currently unknown. TCR alpha and beta CDR3 regions were amplified from RNA using iRepertoire nested multiplex PCR. TCRdb reprocessed the multiplex PCR reads with MiXCR, giving one entry per CDR3 protein. The sample contains a few hundred thousand distinct CDR3 sequences, 41% of which appear only once. This specimen comes from a study of glioma-infiltrating T cells. Study results and limitations: Non-neoplastic patients had below-expected tissue-blood divergence, while all gliomas exceeded expectation.

The CDR3 covers 13 residues. The germline V gene has CDR1 SNHLY and CDR2 FYNNEI. The ends were cut back, 1 base at V and 8 bases at J, with 11 bases in the middle. The chain is built from TRBV2 and TRBJ1-2; D is unresolved. The sequenced sample was glioma tissue, nonneoplastic brain tissue, or PBMCs (not recorded which). The clonotype comes from a human donor with low-grade glioma or glioblastoma, undergoing nonglioma brain surgery, or in good health (not recorded which). The chain's CDR3 is CASSEGKVRGYTF. CDR3 nucleotides: TGTGCCAGCAGTGAAGGGAAAGTACGCGGCTACACCTTC. The full variable domain, its missing parts supplied by reference TRBV2 and TRBJ1-2, is EPEVTQTPSHQVTQMGQEVILRCVPISNHLYFYWYRQILGQKVEFLVSFYNNEISEKSEIFDDQFSVERPDGSNFTLKIRSTKLEDSAMYFCASSEGKVRGYTFGSGTRLTVV.